Listed here is a single T cell receptor beta chain. The antigen is unknown. TCRdb keeps only in-frame clones here, not all; method: immunoSEQ multiplex PCR. The sample includes under 150,000 clones, roughly 91% of them seen just once. Germline V gives CDR1 SGHRS, CDR2 YFSETQ. The ends lost 1 base at V and 1 base at J; junction bases unmatched: 9. This CDR3 region has 18 residues. These data are taken from a study of T cell responses to AZD1222 COVID-19 vaccine. Study in general: Pooled samples include second doses given at about 4 or 12 weeks. Study results and caveats: Following two doses of AZD1222, Spike-specific TCR breadth and depth rose. Repertoires were sampled only after the peak T cell response. Spike was spanned by vaccine-associated CD4 TCRs, with dominance at 160-218 and 743-854.

The specimen comprised peripheral blood, sampled on day 0 of AZD1222 vaccination. The TCR sequence derives from an adult in good health. The J gene is TRBJ2-1, the V gene TRBV5-1; the match to TRBD2 covers 9 bases. The CDR3, as DNA: TGCGCCAGCAGCTTGCGGTCTAGCGGGATTTCGTCCTACAATGAGCAGTTCTTC. Translation: CASSLRSSGISSYNEQFF.